This paragraph reports one T cell receptor (beta chain). The antigen remains unidentified. Per germline, CDR1 SNHLY and CDR2 FYNNEI. The V gene end was trimmed by 7 bases and the J gene end by 4 bases; junction bases not matched to a gene: 12. This CDR3 region has 15 residues. This entry is derived from a study of T cell responses to AZD1222 COVID-19 vaccine. Whole-study findings and limits: Unmutated variant regions reportedly attract nearly half of all spike-specific TCRs. Samples come after the peak T cell response, not at day 14. Baseline antibody screening turned up just a handful of seropositive AZD1222 recipients.

Libraries were prepared by immunoSEQ multiplex PCR; TCRdb keeps only in-frame clonotypes and omits some of them. The repertoire has roughly 150,000 clones, about 90% of them found once; the top ten carry less than 1.3%. The rearrangement links TRBV2 to TRBJ1-1; 7 bases are shared with TRBD1. Sequencing was performed on peripheral blood, taken 28 days after the second AZD1222 dose. The source is an adult who received the AZD1222 COVID-19 vaccine. The CDR3 DNA reads TGTGCCAGCACCTTAGACAGGGTGTCCGGCACTGAAGCTTTCTTT. Protein sequence: CASTLDRVSGTEAFF.